The TCR beta chain described here comes from a study of beta chain features in type 1 diabetes. Study results and limitations: The study found fewer insertions and more deletions at VDJ junctions in type 1 diabetes patients.

Sequenced material consisted of expressed TCRB transcripts (all of the isolated RNA was reverse transcribed). Profiled with immunoSEQ multiplex PCR; TCRdb holds only in-frame clones, not every one. The top ten clones hold 3% to 4% of a sample with around 250,000 clones, less than 35% of them seen once. Looked up from germline, CDR1 is GTSNPN and CDR2 is SVGIG (reference sequence). The CDR3 runs to 15 residues. A few counts support this clone. Its antigen is undetermined. The J gene is TRBJ2-5, the V gene TRBV30; 7 positions agree with TRBD2. TRBJ2-7 explains the end of the DNA better; the J call may be wrong. The sequenced sample consisted of central memory CD4+ T cells from blood. The sequence derives from a man younger than 45 in good health. CDR3 coding DNA: TGTGCCTGGAGTCCGATGATGGGGACTACTCGCGAGCAGTACTTC. This codes for CAWSPMMGTTREQYF.